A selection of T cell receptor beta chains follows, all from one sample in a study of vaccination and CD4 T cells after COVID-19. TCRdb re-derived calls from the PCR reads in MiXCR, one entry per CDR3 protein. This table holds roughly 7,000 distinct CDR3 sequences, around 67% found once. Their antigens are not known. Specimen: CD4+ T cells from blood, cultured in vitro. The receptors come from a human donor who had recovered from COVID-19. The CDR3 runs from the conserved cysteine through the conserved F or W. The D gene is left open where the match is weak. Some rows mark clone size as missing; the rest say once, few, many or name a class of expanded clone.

CDR3aa: CAISESTDRPFAYEQYF
CDR3nt: TGTGCCATCAGTGAGTCGACCGACAGACCCTTTGCGTACGAGCAGTACTTC
j_gene: TRBJ2-7
v_gene: TRBV10-3
abundance: once
d_gene: .

CDR3aa: CASSLRTGRFQPQHF
CDR3nt: TGTGCCAGCAGCCTTAGGACAGGGAGGTTTCAGCCCCAGCATTTT
j_gene: TRBJ1-5
v_gene: TRBV5-6
abundance: .
d_gene: TRBD1

CDR3aa: CASSRYPQTETQYF
CDR3nt: TGTGCCAGCAGTCGCTATCCCCAGACGGAGACCCAGTACTTC
j_gene: TRBJ2-5
v_gene: TRBV6-1
abundance: .
d_gene: .

CDR3aa: CASSSRQGGGNTEAFF
CDR3nt: TGTGCCAGCAGCTCTAGACAGGGGGGAGGGAACACTGAAGCTTTCTTT
j_gene: TRBJ1-1
v_gene: TRBV7-2
abundance: .
d_gene: TRBD1

CDR3aa: CASSFGRGRDYGYTF
CDR3nt: TGTGCCAGCAGTTTTGGCAGGGGGCGAGACTATGGCTACACCTTC
j_gene: TRBJ1-2
v_gene: TRBV28
abundance: .
d_gene: TRBD1

CDR3aa: CASSQHLNTEAFF
CDR3nt: TGTGCCAGCAGCCAACACCTTAACACTGAAGCTTTCTTT
j_gene: TRBJ1-1
v_gene: TRBV6-2/TRBV6-3
abundance: .
d_gene: .

CDR3aa: CSARRDLRNNSPLHF
CDR3nt: TGCAGTGCTAGGCGGGACTTACGAAATAATTCACCCCTCCACTTT
j_gene: TRBJ1-6
v_gene: TRBV20-1
abundance: .
d_gene: .

CDR3aa: CSARKGINYNEQFF
CDR3nt: TGCAGTGCTAGAAAAGGCATAAACTACAATGAGCAGTTCTTC
j_gene: TRBJ2-1
v_gene: TRBV20-1
abundance: once
d_gene: .

CDR3aa: CSARDRAGEWETQYF
CDR3nt: TGCAGTGCTAGAGATCGCGCGGGAGAGTGGGAGACCCAGTACTTC
j_gene: TRBJ2-5
v_gene: TRBV20-1
abundance: .
d_gene: TRBD2

CDR3aa: CSANDDQPQHF
CDR3nt: TGCAGTGCTAACGACGATCAGCCCCAGCATTTT
j_gene: TRBJ1-5
v_gene: TRBV20-1
abundance: .
d_gene: .

CDR3aa: CSAPLGVSQPQHF
CDR3nt: TGCAGTGCCCCCCTCGGGGTTTCTCAGCCCCAGCATTTT
j_gene: TRBJ1-5
v_gene: TRBV20-1
abundance: .
d_gene: .

CDR3aa: CASSLGGGRNGETQYF
CDR3nt: TGTGCCAGCAGCTTAGGAGGGGGCAGGAACGGAGAGACCCAGTACTTC
j_gene: TRBJ2-5
v_gene: TRBV11-2
abundance: .
d_gene: TRBD1

CDR3aa: CSASKSGRVNEQYF
CDR3nt: TGCAGTGCCAGTAAAAGCGGGAGAGTGAACGAGCAGTACTTC
j_gene: TRBJ2-7
v_gene: TRBV20-1
abundance: few
d_gene: TRBD2

CDR3aa: CASSPQGLMETQYF
CDR3nt: TGTGCCAGCAGCCCCCAAGGGCTGATGGAGACCCAGTACTTC
j_gene: TRBJ2-5
v_gene: TRBV6-2/TRBV6-3
abundance: .
d_gene: .

CDR3aa: CASTSGRGNTGELFF
CDR3nt: TGCGCCAGCACTAGCGGGAGGGGGAACACCGGGGAGCTGTTTTTT
j_gene: TRBJ2-2
v_gene: TRBV10-2
abundance: .
d_gene: TRBD2

CDR3aa: CASSLPGYGYTF
CDR3nt: TGTGCCAGCAGCTTACCAGGCTATGGCTACACCTTC
j_gene: TRBJ1-2
v_gene: TRBV7-6
abundance: .
d_gene: .

CDR3aa: CSARGEEYSNQPQHF
CDR3nt: TGCAGTGCTAGGGGAGAAGAATATAGCAATCAGCCCCAGCATTTT
j_gene: TRBJ1-5
v_gene: TRBV20-1
abundance: .
d_gene: .

CDR3aa: CASSLNSRGGADTQYF
CDR3nt: TGTGCCAGCAGCTTAAACTCGCGGGGGGGCGCAGATACGCAGTATTTT
j_gene: TRBJ2-3
v_gene: TRBV11-2
abundance: .
d_gene: TRBD2

CDR3aa: CASSLVALAGTYNEQFF
CDR3nt: TGTGCCAGCAGCTTGGTAGCTCTAGCGGGGACCTACAATGAGCAGTTCTTC
j_gene: TRBJ2-1
v_gene: TRBV5-4
abundance: .
d_gene: TRBD2

CDR3aa: CAWVLTRNTEAFF
CDR3nt: TGTGCCTGGGTCTTAACAAGGAACACTGAAGCTTTCTTT
j_gene: TRBJ1-1
v_gene: TRBV30
abundance: .
d_gene: .

CDR3aa: CASSFRMGAYNYGYTF
CDR3nt: TGTGCCAGCAGCTTTAGGATGGGGGCCTATAACTATGGCTACACCTTC
j_gene: TRBJ1-2
v_gene: TRBV7-2
abundance: .
d_gene: .

CDR3aa: CASSSYRGAGEKLFF
CDR3nt: TGTGCCAGCAGTTCCTACAGGGGAGCTGGTGAAAAACTGTTTTTT
j_gene: TRBJ1-4
v_gene: TRBV28
abundance: few
d_gene: TRBD1

CDR3aa: CASSPGGGYNSPLHF
CDR3nt: TGTGCCAGCTCACCAGGGGGAGGCTATAATTCACCCCTCCACTTT
j_gene: TRBJ1-6
v_gene: TRBV18
abundance: medium-sized
d_gene: .

CDR3aa: CASSLRDSNQPQHF
CDR3nt: TGTGCCAGTAGTCTCCGGGACAGCAATCAGCCCCAGCATTTT
j_gene: TRBJ1-5
v_gene: TRBV19
abundance: medium-sized
d_gene: .

CDR3aa: CSARDRFSGNTIYF
CDR3nt: TGCAGTGCTAGAGACAGGTTCTCTGGAAACACCATATATTTT
j_gene: TRBJ1-3
v_gene: TRBV20-1
abundance: .
d_gene: .

CDR3aa: CATSDFGAGYTF
CDR3nt: TGTGCCACCAGTGATTTTGGGGCTGGCTACACCTTC
j_gene: TRBJ1-2
v_gene: TRBV24-1
abundance: once
d_gene: .

CDR3aa: CASSHFTTPREQFF
CDR3nt: TGCGCCAGCAGCCACTTTACGACCCCGAGGGAGCAGTTCTTC
j_gene: TRBJ2-1
v_gene: TRBV5-1
abundance: .
d_gene: .

CDR3aa: CASSLEQHGYTF
CDR3nt: TGTGCCAGCAGCTTAGAACAGCATGGCTACACCTTC
j_gene: TRBJ1-2
v_gene: TRBV7-2
abundance: .
d_gene: .

CDR3aa: CASSTGSRNQPQHF
CDR3nt: TGTGCCAGCAGCACAGGGTCTCGGAATCAGCCCCAGCATTTT
j_gene: TRBJ1-5
v_gene: TRBV7-9
abundance: .
d_gene: .

CDR3aa: CSARAERGISTDTQYF
CDR3nt: TGCAGTGCTAGAGCCGAAAGGGGAATATCCACAGATACGCAGTATTTT
j_gene: TRBJ2-3
v_gene: TRBV20-1
abundance: once
d_gene: .

CDR3aa: CASSHAIGAIQPQHF
CDR3nt: TGTGCCAGTAGTCACGCGATCGGGGCCATTCAGCCCCAGCATTTT
j_gene: TRBJ1-5
v_gene: TRBV19
abundance: .
d_gene: .

CDR3aa: CASSPRRLAGGNNEQFF
CDR3nt: TGTGCCAGCAGTCCTCGTCGACTAGCGGGAGGAAACAATGAGCAGTTCTTC
j_gene: TRBJ2-1
v_gene: TRBV27
abundance: few
d_gene: TRBD2

CDR3aa: CSARRGGDSYEQYF
CDR3nt: TGCAGTGCTAGAAGGGGGGGGGACTCCTACGAGCAGTACTTC
j_gene: TRBJ2-7
v_gene: TRBV20-1
abundance: .
d_gene: .

CDR3aa: CATHGFLYGYTF
CDR3nt: TGTGCCACTCATGGGTTCCTCTATGGCTACACCTTC
j_gene: TRBJ1-2
v_gene: TRBV28
abundance: once
d_gene: .

CDR3aa: CASSLPHQPQHF
CDR3nt: TGTGCCAGCAGTTTACCCCATCAGCCCCAGCATTTT
j_gene: TRBJ1-5
v_gene: TRBV28
abundance: .
d_gene: .

CDR3aa: CSARDPSLAGSSSYEQYF
CDR3nt: TGCAGTGCTAGAGACCCTTCCCTAGCGGGAAGTAGCTCCTACGAGCAGTACTTC
j_gene: TRBJ2-7
v_gene: TRBV20-1
abundance: few
d_gene: TRBD2

CDR3aa: CSARAQSNYGYTF
CDR3nt: TGCAGTGCTAGAGCGCAGTCTAACTATGGCTACACCTTC
j_gene: TRBJ1-2
v_gene: TRBV20-1
abundance: .
d_gene: .

CDR3aa: CASSLQGGNQPQHF
CDR3nt: TGTGCCAGCAGCTTACAGGGGGGGAATCAGCCCCAGCATTTT
j_gene: TRBJ1-5
v_gene: TRBV5-5
abundance: .
d_gene: TRBD1

CDR3aa: CAISAWTSGESEQYF
CDR3nt: TGTGCCATCAGTGCCTGGACTAGCGGGGAATCTGAGCAGTATTTT
j_gene: TRBJ2-3
v_gene: TRBV10-3
abundance: .
d_gene: TRBD2

CDR3aa: CAISEEMGGSPLHF
CDR3nt: TGTGCCATCAGTGAGGAGATGGGCGGATCACCCCTCCACTTT
j_gene: TRBJ1-6
v_gene: TRBV10-3
abundance: .
d_gene: .

CDR3aa: CASSTSAYEQYF
CDR3nt: TGTGCCAGCAGCACATCGGCCTACGAGCAGTACTTC
j_gene: TRBJ2-7
v_gene: TRBV7-2
abundance: once
d_gene: .

CDR3aa: CSARGLAAFYEQYF
CDR3nt: TGCAGTGCTAGGGGACTAGCGGCCTTCTACGAGCAGTACTTC
j_gene: TRBJ2-7
v_gene: TRBV20-1
abundance: .
d_gene: TRBD2

CDR3aa: CASSLAGVGDEQYF
CDR3nt: TGTGCCAGCAGCTTAGCGGGAGTGGGCGACGAGCAGTACTTC
j_gene: TRBJ2-7
v_gene: TRBV7-9
abundance: .
d_gene: .

CDR3aa: CASSDWGRGNQPQHF
CDR3nt: TGTGCCAGCAGTGATTGGGGGAGGGGGAATCAGCCCCAGCATTTT
j_gene: TRBJ1-5
v_gene: TRBV6-1
abundance: .
d_gene: .

CDR3aa: CASSPRTAQATLYGYTF
CDR3nt: TGTGCCAGCAGCCCGCGGACAGCCCAAGCCACACTCTATGGCTACACCTTC
j_gene: TRBJ1-2
v_gene: TRBV7-2
abundance: .
d_gene: .

CDR3aa: CATGRGGWVDTQYF
CDR3nt: TGTGCCACCGGACGCGGGGGGTGGGTTGATACGCAGTATTTT
j_gene: TRBJ2-3
v_gene: TRBV15
abundance: .
d_gene: TRBD2

CDR3aa: CASSERPFTEAFF
CDR3nt: TGCGCCAGCAGTGAGAGGCCCTTCACTGAAGCTTTCTTT
j_gene: TRBJ1-1
v_gene: TRBV10-1
abundance: .
d_gene: .

CDR3aa: CASSLTHRDRNEQYF
CDR3nt: TGTGCCAGCAGCTTAACACACAGGGATCGGAACGAGCAGTACTTC
j_gene: TRBJ2-7
v_gene: TRBV7-9
abundance: .
d_gene: .

CDR3aa: CASSLGGDRLQPQHF
CDR3nt: TGTGCCAGCAGCTTAGGGGGGGACAGGCTCCAGCCCCAGCATTTT
j_gene: TRBJ1-5
v_gene: TRBV7-2
abundance: .
d_gene: TRBD1

CDR3aa: CASSLRLNEQFF
CDR3nt: TGTGCCAGCAGTCTCCGCTTAAATGAGCAGTTCTTC
j_gene: TRBJ2-1
v_gene: TRBV28
abundance: .
d_gene: .

CDR3aa: CSGQGPRGSPLHF
CDR3nt: TGCAGTGGGCAGGGGCCACGGGGTTCACCCCTCCACTTT
j_gene: TRBJ1-6
v_gene: TRBV20-1
abundance: .
d_gene: .

CDR3aa: CASSLGSPGQETQYF
CDR3nt: TGTGCCAGCAGTTTAGGTTCTCCGGGCCAAGAGACCCAGTACTTC
j_gene: TRBJ2-5
v_gene: TRBV27
abundance: .
d_gene: .

CDR3aa: CASSQVGQAQETQYF
CDR3nt: TGCGCCAGCAGCCAAGTGGGACAGGCACAAGAGACCCAGTACTTC
j_gene: TRBJ2-5
v_gene: TRBV4-1
abundance: .
d_gene: TRBD1

CDR3aa: CASADRGIYEQYF
CDR3nt: TGTGCCAGTGCCGACAGGGGGATCTACGAGCAGTACTTC
j_gene: TRBJ2-7
v_gene: TRBV19
abundance: .
d_gene: TRBD1

CDR3aa: CASSHSGSGANVLTF
CDR3nt: TGTGCCAGCAGTCACTCCGGATCTGGGGCCAACGTCCTGACTTTC
j_gene: TRBJ2-6
v_gene: TRBV6-2/TRBV6-3
abundance: .
d_gene: .

CDR3aa: CSVQGALANYGYTF
CDR3nt: TGCAGCGTTCAAGGGGCCCTAGCTAACTATGGCTACACCTTC
j_gene: TRBJ1-2
v_gene: TRBV29-1
abundance: .
d_gene: .

CDR3aa: CSAADRDLGQPQHF
CDR3nt: TGCAGTGCTGCCGACAGGGACTTAGGGCAGCCCCAGCATTTT
j_gene: TRBJ1-5
v_gene: TRBV20-1
abundance: .
d_gene: TRBD1

CDR3aa: CATSRDGQGNTEAFF
CDR3nt: TGTGCCACCAGCAGAGATGGCCAGGGCAACACTGAAGCTTTCTTT
j_gene: TRBJ1-1
v_gene: TRBV15
abundance: few
d_gene: .

CDR3aa: CASSTHEQPQHF
CDR3nt: TGTGCCAGCAGCACCCATGAGCAGCCCCAGCATTTT
j_gene: TRBJ1-5
v_gene: TRBV6-1
abundance: once
d_gene: .

CDR3aa: CASSLGPAGSSYEQYF
CDR3nt: TGTGCCAGCAGCTTAGGGCCAGCGGGAAGCTCCTACGAGCAGTACTTC
j_gene: TRBJ2-7
v_gene: TRBV7-2
abundance: few
d_gene: TRBD2